The present TCR beta chain was sequenced within a study of identical twins. General observations from the study: Low generation-probability sequences were in excess among twin-shared out-of-frame alpha sequences. Invariant cells of the MAIT and iNKT types might have partly distorted the zero-insertion analyses.

TCRdb recomputed calls from the 5' RACE reads with MiXCR, one row per CDR3 protein. The table includes 200,000 to 300,000 distinct CDR3 sequences, under 12% detected once. Ten or more counts support this clonotype. Its antigen is not known. The CDR3 loop spans 15 amino acids. V shed 6 bases, J shed 2 bases, and the junction held 6 bases outside the gene matches. Sequencing was carried out using memory T cells sorted from blood. The receptor was derived from a man between 50 and 59 years old in good health. V is TRBV12-3 or TRBV12-4 and J is TRBJ2-3; 9 bases fit TRBD2. The chain's CDR3 is CASRPASGDTDTQYF. CDR3 nucleotides: TGTGCCAGCAGACCCGCTAGCGGGGACACAGATACGCAGTATTTT.